This TCR beta chain was identified in a study of OX40 agonist ivuxolimab in advanced cancers. Overall study findings and caveats: Antigen specificity was not determined for the expanded peripheral T cells.

This CDR3 has 12 amino acids. The V and J ends lost 2 bases and 3 bases respectively, with 5 bases between them. CDR1 is SGHTA, CDR2 FQGTGA, per germline. Clones were sequenced by immunoSEQ multiplex PCR, and TCRdb holds only the in-frame ones, with some missing. The table shows tens of thousands of clones, with about 90% occurring only once. Points on this clone: The antigen is not known.

This specimen was CD4+ or CD8+ T cells sorted from blood, taken in a trial of the OX40 agonist ivuxolimab. The clonotype comes from an adult with an advanced solid tumor such as melanoma, head and neck, liver or kidney cancer. V gene TRBV7-3 combines with J gene TRBJ2-7; D is unresolved. CDR3 loop: CASSLVDYEQYF. The CDR3 bases are TGTGCCAGCAGCTTAGTGGACTACGAGCAGTACTTC.